The source of this T cell receptor beta chain is a study of blood T cell repertoires in COVID-19. Study-wide background: From the United States, Italy and Spain came samples of acute and convalescent COVID-19.

As handled by the study authors: Estimation of nucleated cell counts relied on the amplification of reference gene primers. Sequencing was performed with immunoSEQ multiplex PCR; in TCRdb, only in-frame clones are kept and a portion is missing. Clone size and the V and J calls come from that table; the DNA yielded D and trimming. The table has hundreds of thousands of clones, around 85% seen once; the top ten hold approximately 2.2%. J was trimmed by 4 bases and V by 4 bases; bases with no gene match: 6. CDR1 SGHRS and CDR2 YFSETQ come from the germline V gene. This CDR3 has 15 amino acids. The table lists this clone with a count of one.

Sequencing used peripheral blood. This clonotype originated in a woman in her 30s who had recovered from COVID-19. The V and J genes are TRBV5-1 and TRBJ2-5, with 11 bases lining up with TRBD1. The CDR3: CASSTAGTGGETQYF. CDR3 nucleotide sequence: TGCGCCAGCAGCACCGCCGGGACAGGGGGAGAGACCCAGTACTTC.